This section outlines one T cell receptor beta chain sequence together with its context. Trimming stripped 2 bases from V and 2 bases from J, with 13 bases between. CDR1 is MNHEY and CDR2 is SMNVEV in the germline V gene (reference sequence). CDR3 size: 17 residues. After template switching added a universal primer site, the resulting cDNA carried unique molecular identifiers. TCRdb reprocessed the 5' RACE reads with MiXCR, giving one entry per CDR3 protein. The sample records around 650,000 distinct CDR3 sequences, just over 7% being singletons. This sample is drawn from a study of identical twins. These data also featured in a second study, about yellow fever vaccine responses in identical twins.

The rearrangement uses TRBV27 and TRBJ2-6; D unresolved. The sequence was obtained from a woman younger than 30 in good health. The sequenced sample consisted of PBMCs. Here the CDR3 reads CASSLNQEYTGANVLTF. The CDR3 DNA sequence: TGTGCCAGCAGTTTAAATCAAGAGTACACTGGGGCCAACGTCCTGACTTTC.